One TCR beta chain is described in this entry. Trimming stripped 2 bases from V and 1 base from J, with 14 bases between. CDR1 is SEHNR, CDR2 FQNEAQ, per germline (reference sequence). CDR3 length: 16 amino acids. This sample stems from a study of blood T cell repertoires in COVID-19. Whole-study context: Researchers got acute and convalescent COVID-19 samples from the United States, Italy and Spain. T cells, B-cell-depleted T cells, or PBMCs supplied cDNA or gDNA.

Assay used: immunoSEQ multiplex PCR; TCRdb lists only in-frame clones, some missing. The sample lists about 280,000 clones, less than 85% occurring once. The chain has TRBV7-9 and TRBJ1-1; D ambiguous. Sample: PBMCs or T cells enriched from blood (not recorded which). The TCR originated in a woman between 45 and 65 years old who had recovered from COVID-19. CDR3 protein: CASSLYPGTQNTEAFF. The CDR3 DNA is TGTGCCAGCAGCTTATACCCAGGCACTCAGAACACTGAAGCTTTCTTT.